The clone carrying this T cell receptor (beta chain) was seen just once. Its antigen is unidentified. The study ran its PCR with 60 Vbeta and 13 Jbeta primers. Produced via immunoSEQ multiplex PCR; TCRdb's table is partial and in-frame only. The sample has some 180,000 clones; roughly 88% are singletons. The data were obtained in a study of cytomegalovirus exposure and HLA in healthy donors. Study-wide results and limits: It emerged from a later analysis that several of the most significant clusters appeared to be linked to common viral pathogens.

CDR1 and CDR2 (germline): SGHNT, YYREEE (reference sequence). V shed 3 bases and J 6 bases; nucleotides not matched to a gene: 13. The CDR3 length is 17 residues. This TCR came from a girl aged 2 to 9 in good health and CMV-seropositive. V and J are TRBV5-4 and TRBJ1-4; 8 nucleotides match TRBD1. What was sequenced was PBMCs. CDR3 nucleotide sequence: TGTGCCAGCAGCTCGTGGACAGGGAGGAATGATCATGAAAAACTGTTTTTT. Its protein is CASSSWTGRNDHEKLFF.